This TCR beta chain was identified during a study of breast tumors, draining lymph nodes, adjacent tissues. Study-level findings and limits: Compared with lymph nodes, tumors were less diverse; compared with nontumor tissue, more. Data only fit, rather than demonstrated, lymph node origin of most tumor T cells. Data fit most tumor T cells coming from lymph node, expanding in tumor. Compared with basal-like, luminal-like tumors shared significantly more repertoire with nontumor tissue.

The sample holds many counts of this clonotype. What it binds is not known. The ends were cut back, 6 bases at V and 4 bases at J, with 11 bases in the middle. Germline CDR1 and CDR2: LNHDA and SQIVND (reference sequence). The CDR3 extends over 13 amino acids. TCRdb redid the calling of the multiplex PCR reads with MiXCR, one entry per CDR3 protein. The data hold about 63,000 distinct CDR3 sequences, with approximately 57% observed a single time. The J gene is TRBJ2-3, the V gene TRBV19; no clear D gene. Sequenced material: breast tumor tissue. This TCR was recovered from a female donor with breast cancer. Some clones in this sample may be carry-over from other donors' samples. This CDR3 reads CASRGQAADTQYF. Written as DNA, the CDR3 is TGTGCCAGTAGGGGTCAGGCGGCAGATACGCAGTATTTT. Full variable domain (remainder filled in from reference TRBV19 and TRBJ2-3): DGGITQSPKYLFRKEGQNVTLSCEQNLNHDAMYWYRQDPGQGLRLIYYSQIVNDFQKGDIAEGYSVSREKKESFPLTVTSAQKNPTAFYLCASRGQAADTQYFGPGTRLTVL.